The clone carrying this T cell receptor (beta chain) was observed a few times. Its antigen is not known. Trimming left V 7 bases short and J 4 bases short, with 13 bases between. The CDR3 spans 13 residues. TCRdb fed the reads into MiXCR, producing one record per CDR3 protein. Of around 300,000 distinct CDR3 sequences detected, 22% appear once; the ten largest clones hold about 21%. This record belongs to a study of T cell repertoires in cytomegalovirus infection. The wider study: CMV epitopes that were recently identified and HLA-C-restricted were used alongside well-studied HLA-B-restricted ones. Study observations and caveats: Of the TCR beta families, the public ones yielded a cumulative frequency that identified carriers of CMV plus the relevant HLA. Clonotype analysis showed dominance of the ex vivo response by HLA-C-restricted CMV-specific TCR beta clonotypes.

The starting material was cultured PBMCs, obtained from culture after CMV antigen stimulation. The chain employs TRBV12-3 or TRBV12-4 and TRBJ1-1; D is perhaps TRBD1 (6 bases). The sequence was collected from a human donor in good health (CMV status not recorded). Some clones in this sample may be carry-over from other donors' samples. The CDR3 loop is CASNRAGATEAFF. CDR3 sequence (DNA): TGTGCCAGCAACAGGGCCGGGGCCACTGAAGCTTTCTTT.